This T cell receptor (beta chain) appears in the sequencing data of a study of cytomegalovirus exposure and HLA in healthy donors. Study as a whole: Some 77 million unique TCRs from HLA-typed donors were held in an early release of data.

The PCR was carried out with 60 Vbeta primers and 13 Jbeta primers. The assay was immunoSEQ multiplex PCR, and TCRdb's table has in-frame clones only and misses some. The sample lists around 97,000 clones, around 85% occurring once. In germline, CDR1 is SGHRS, CDR2 YFSETQ. The trim removed 4 bases at V and 5 bases at J, leaving 1 base unmatched. This CDR3 comprises 12 residues. The clonotype was recovered from a man aged 35 to 55 in good health and CMV-seropositive. Sequencing was carried out using PBMCs. The chain employs TRBV5-1 and TRBJ1-1; 8 nucleotides line up with TRBD1. CDR3 protein: CASSRQGTEAFF. DNA of the CDR3: TGCGCCAGCAGCCGACAGGGGACTGAAGCTTTCTTT.